A single sample gave rise to the 19 T cell receptor beta chains below, sequenced in a study of T cell repertoires in cytomegalovirus infection. TCRdb reanalysed the reads using MiXCR and keeps one entry per CDR3 protein. Here the sample spans hundreds of thousands of distinct CDR3 sequences, roughly 15% being singletons. Source material: PBMCs. The source is a human donor in good health (CMV status not recorded). Some clones in this sample may be carry-over from other donors' samples.

In its sample, this clonotype was seen a few times. The chain links TRBV25-1 to TRBJ2-1, with 13 bases matching TRBD2. Losses at the gene ends were 7 bases for V and 7 bases for J; bases not matched to a gene: 4. Per the germline V gene, CDR1 is MGHDK and CDR2 is SYGVNS. This CDR3 contains 14 residues. CDR3 protein: CASTTSGGRNEQFF. In DNA form, the CDR3 reads TGTGCCAGCACGACTAGCGGGGGGCGTAATGAGCAGTTCTTC.

This clonotype occurred a few times. V and J are TRBV27 and TRBJ1-4; 7 nucleotides line up with TRBD1. CDR1 MNHEY and CDR2 SMNVEV come from the germline V gene (reference sequence). CDR3 length: 15 residues. J was trimmed by 5 bases and V by 5 bases; bases with no gene match: 8. The DNA of the CDR3 is TGTGCCAGCAGTCTCCGACAGGGACCCAATGAAAAACTGTTTTTT. Its translation is CASSLRQGPNEKLFF.

This clonotype was counted between two and nine times. The chain is built from TRBV28 and TRBJ2-1; the match to TRBD1 covers 7 bases. Germline loops: CDR1 MDHEN, CDR2 SYDVKM. Losses at the gene ends were 5 bases for V and 1 base for J; bases not matched to a gene: 5. There are 15 residues in the CDR3. CDR3 coding DNA: TGTGCCAGCAGTGAGCACAGGGGTTCCTACAATGAGCAGTTCTTC. Translated: CASSEHRGSYNEQFF.

This clonotype was seen more than once but under ten times. The rearrangement uses TRBV27 and TRBJ2-7; D not resolved. The germline V gene encodes CDR1 MNHEY and CDR2 SMNVEV (reference sequence). This CDR3 has 15 residues. Trimming took off 0 bases at V and 1 base at J, with 10 bases between the two ends. CDR3 sequence reads: CASSLSSEQSYEQYF. Here the CDR3 DNA reads TGTGCCAGCAGTTTATCGTCAGAACAGTCCTACGAGCAGTACTTC.

This clonotype was picked up many times. The chain uses TRBV7-6 and TRBJ2-1; 16 nucleotides align to TRBD2. CDR1 and CDR2 from the germline V gene are SGHVS and FNYEAQ. The CDR3 length is 19 residues. J lost 8 bases, V lost 2 bases, and 12 bases had no gene match. CDR3 sequence reads: CASSLFGGTSGGAVDEQFF. The CDR3 nucleotides are TGTGCCAGCAGCTTATTCGGCGGGACTAGCGGGGGGGCCGTGGATGAGCAGTTCTTC.

This clonotype was seen ten or more times. The chain has TRBV6-1 and TRBJ2-1; the D gene is possibly TRBD1 (6 bases). Germline V gene sequence: CDR1 MNHNS, CDR2 SASEGT. The CDR3 runs to 13 residues. Trimming took off 6 bases at V and 15 bases at J, with 21 bases between the two ends. The CDR3: CASSYTARTASFF. In DNA form, the CDR3 reads TGTGCCAGCAGCTACACGGCGCGGACAGCATCGTTCTTC.

This clonotype appeared a single time. The chain employs TRBV5-4 and TRBJ1-6, with D maybe TRBD1 (6 bases). Germline lookup yields CDR1 SGHNT and CDR2 YYREEE (reference sequence). The CDR3 is 16 amino acids. Trimming cost V 4 bases and J 5 bases, with 16 bases left between them. CDR3 DNA sequence: TGTGCCAGCAGCCCCGGGGGGCGGAGTGATAATTCACCCCTCCACTTT. Encoded protein: CASSPGGRSDNSPLHF.

This clonotype was found many times. This chain uses TRBV7-2 with TRBJ1-5; unclear D gene. There are 14 residues in the CDR3. The V end was cut by 1 base, the J end by 6 bases, with 10 bases between. Per the germline V gene, CDR1 is SGHTA and CDR2 is FQGNSA. This chain's CDR3 is CASSLVGGPQPQHF. In DNA form, the CDR3 reads TGTGCCAGCAGCTTAGTCGGTGGGCCTCAGCCCCAGCATTTT.

This clonotype was observed a handful of times. J is TRBJ2-7 and V is TRBV29-1; a possible D gene is TRBD2 (5 bases). The CDR3 contains 12 residues. Germline V CDR1 and CDR2: SQVTM, ANQGSEA. Trimming removed 4 bases at V and 2 bases at J, with 9 bases between. The CDR3 loop is CSVGRGTYEQYF. In DNA form, the CDR3 reads TGCAGCGTTGGCCGAGGGACCTACGAGCAGTACTTC.

There are many counts of this clonotype. V usage is TRBV7-2 and J usage is TRBJ2-7; D might be TRBD1 (6 bases). Per the germline V gene, CDR1 is SGHTA and CDR2 is FQGNSA. V lost 9 bases and J lost 2, with 14 bases in between. CDR3 size: 13 residues. DNA of the CDR3: TGTGCCAGTTCCCAGGGGACCCCCTACGAGCAGTACTTC. Protein sequence: CASSQGTPYEQYF.

This clonotype was seen only a few times. The V call is TRBV20-1, the J call TRBJ2-7; D is uncertain. The CDR3 runs to 15 residues. With 1 base removed from V and 2 bases from J, the gap between germline ends came to 15 bases. Germline V gene data show CDR1 as DFQATT and CDR2 as SNEGSKA (reference sequence). The CDR3 reads CSARVGSGRAYEQYF. For the CDR3, the DNA is TGCAGTGCTAGAGTGGGGTCAGGTCGGGCCTACGAGCAGTACTTC.

V gene TRBV5-8 combines with J gene TRBJ1-2; 11 nucleotides match TRBD1. The V gene's germline CDR1 is SGHTS and CDR2 YDEGEE. There are 15 residues in the CDR3. Unmatched junction bases numbered 10, after V lost 4 bases and J lost 8 bases. The CDR3 here is CASSQYGQGASGYTF. The CDR3 DNA reads as TGTGCCAGCAGCCAGTATGGACAGGGGGCGAGCGGCTACACCTTC.

This clonotype was seen only a few times. The V gene is TRBV6-5, the J gene TRBJ2-3; D may match TRBD1 or TRBD2 (5 bases each). V was trimmed by 10 bases and J by 3 bases, leaving 11 bases between them. The CDR3 is 12 residues long. Germline CDR1 is MNHEY and CDR2 is SVGAGI. The CDR3 sequence is CAIGDRTDTQYF. CDR3 bases: TGTGCCATCGGGGACCGAACAGATACGCAGTATTTT.

Ten or more counts support this clonotype. CDR3 residues: CASSQSATLETQYF. The CDR3 DNA reads TGTGCCAGCAGCCAATCCGCGACTCTGGAGACCCAGTACTTC. The V gene is TRBV27, the J gene TRBJ2-5; D remains ambiguous. Germline lookup yields CDR1 MNHEY and CDR2 SMNVEV (reference sequence). CDR3 length equals 14 residues. Trimming removed 6 bases from V and 5 bases from J, with 16 bases in between.

The V and J genes are TRBV10-3 and TRBJ2-7; 7 bases are a match to TRBD2. Trimming removed 0 bases from V and 2 bases from J; junction bases left unmatched: 4. The germline CDR1 and CDR2 sequences are ENHRY and SYGVKD. The CDR3 contains 15 residues. Written as DNA, the CDR3 is TGTGCCATCAGTGAGTCGACTAGCAGCCCCTACGAGCAGTACTTC. This sequence encodes CAISESTSSPYEQYF.

At least ten counts were recorded for this clonotype. CDR3 residues: CASSDWTLSSYEQYF. The CDR3 DNA reads as TGTGCCAGCAGCGATTGGACACTTAGCTCCTACGAGCAGTACTTC. The chain has TRBV7-3 and TRBJ2-7; the D gene is possibly TRBD1 (5 bases). The CDR3 has 15 residues. Germline V CDR1 and CDR2: SGHTA, FQGTGA. V shed 5 bases and J shed 0 bases, with 14 bases lying between them.

This chain connects TRBV5-1 to TRBJ2-2; D is perhaps TRBD1 (6 bases). CDR1 and CDR2 (germline): SGHRS, YFSETQ. V lost 0 bases and J lost 6, with 9 bases in between. The CDR3 has 14 amino acids. CDR3 region: CASSLATGPGELFF. The CDR3 DNA reads TGCGCCAGCAGCTTGGCCACAGGGCCCGGGGAGCTGTTTTTT. The whole variable domain, remainder taken from reference TRBV5-1 and TRBJ2-2, is KAGVTQTPRYLIKTRGQQVTLSCSPISGHRSVSWYQQTPGQGLQFLFEYFSETQRNKGNFPGRFSGRQFSNSRSEMNVSTLELGDSALYLCASSLATGPGELFFGEGSRLTVL.

V and J are TRBV14 and TRBJ1-1; 7 positions match TRBD1. CDR3 length: 18 amino acids. The ends lost 0 bases at V and 1 base at J; junction bases unmatched: 11. The germline V gene has CDR1 SGHDN and CDR2 FVKESK. CDR3 in amino acids: CASSQDTGTEAKNTEAFF. The CDR3 DNA is TGTGCCAGCAGCCAAGATACCGGGACAGAAGCGAAGAACACTGAAGCTTTCTTT.

V is TRBV2 and J is TRBJ2-1; D uncertain. The germline CDR1 and CDR2 sequences are SNHLY and FYNNEI. V shed 5 bases and J shed 9 bases, with 20 bases lying between them. The CDR3 is 15 residues long. The CDR3 bases are TGTGCCAGCAGTTCGTTCCGTCCACAAGCTACTGAGCAGTTCTTC. Its translation: CASSSFRPQATEQFF.